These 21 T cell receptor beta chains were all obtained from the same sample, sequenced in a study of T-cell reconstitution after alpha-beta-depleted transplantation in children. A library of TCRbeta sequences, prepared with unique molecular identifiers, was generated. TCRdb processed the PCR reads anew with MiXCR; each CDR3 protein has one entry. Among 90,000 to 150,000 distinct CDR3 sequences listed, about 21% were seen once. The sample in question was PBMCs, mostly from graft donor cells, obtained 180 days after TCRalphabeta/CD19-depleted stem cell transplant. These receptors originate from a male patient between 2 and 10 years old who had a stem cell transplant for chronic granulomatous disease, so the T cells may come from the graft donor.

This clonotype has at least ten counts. CDR3 protein: CASSLWGQGNSGYTF. In DNA form, the CDR3 reads TGTGCCAGCAGCTTGTGGGGACAGGGTAACTCGGGCTACACCTTC. The chain uses TRBV5-5 and TRBJ1-2, with 9 bases that match TRBD1. Per the germline V gene, CDR1 is SGHKS and CDR2 is YYEKEE (reference sequence). V lost 1 base, J lost 8 bases, and 9 bases stayed unmatched. This CDR3 is built from 15 residues.

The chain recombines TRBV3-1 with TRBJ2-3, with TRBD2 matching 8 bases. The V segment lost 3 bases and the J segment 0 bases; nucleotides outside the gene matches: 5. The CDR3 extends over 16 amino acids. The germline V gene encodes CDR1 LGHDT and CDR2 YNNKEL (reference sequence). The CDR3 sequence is CASSHHSGTSTDTQYF. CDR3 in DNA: TGTGCCAGCAGCCACCATAGCGGGACCAGCACAGATACGCAGTATTTT.

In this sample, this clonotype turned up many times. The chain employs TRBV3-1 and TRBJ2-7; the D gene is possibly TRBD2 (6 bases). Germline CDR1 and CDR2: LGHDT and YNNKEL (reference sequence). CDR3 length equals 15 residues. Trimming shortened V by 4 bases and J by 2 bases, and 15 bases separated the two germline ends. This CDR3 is CASSRHGTLTYEQYF. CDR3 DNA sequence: TGTGCCAGCAGCCGACACGGGACTCTCACCTACGAGCAGTACTTC.

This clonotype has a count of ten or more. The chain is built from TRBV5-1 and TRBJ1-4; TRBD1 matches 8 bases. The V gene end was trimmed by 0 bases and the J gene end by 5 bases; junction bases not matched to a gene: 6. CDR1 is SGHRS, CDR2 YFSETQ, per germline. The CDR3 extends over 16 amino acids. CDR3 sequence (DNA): TGCGCCAGCAGCTTGGTACAGGGGGTTAGGAATGAAAAACTGTTTTTT. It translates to CASSLVQGVRNEKLFF.

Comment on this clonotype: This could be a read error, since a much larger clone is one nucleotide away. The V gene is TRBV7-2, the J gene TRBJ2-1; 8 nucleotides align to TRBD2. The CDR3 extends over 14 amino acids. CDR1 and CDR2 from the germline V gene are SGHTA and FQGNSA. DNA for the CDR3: TGTGCCAGCCGAACCGGGGGGGGGCCCAATCAGCAGTTCTTC. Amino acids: CASRTGGGPNQQFF.

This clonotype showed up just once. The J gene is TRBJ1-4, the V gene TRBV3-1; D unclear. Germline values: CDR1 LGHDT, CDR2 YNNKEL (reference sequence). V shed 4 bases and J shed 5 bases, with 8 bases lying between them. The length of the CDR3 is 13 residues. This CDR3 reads CASSPALNEKLFF. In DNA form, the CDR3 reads TGTGCCAGCAGCCCAGCCCTAAATGAAAAACTGTTTTTT.

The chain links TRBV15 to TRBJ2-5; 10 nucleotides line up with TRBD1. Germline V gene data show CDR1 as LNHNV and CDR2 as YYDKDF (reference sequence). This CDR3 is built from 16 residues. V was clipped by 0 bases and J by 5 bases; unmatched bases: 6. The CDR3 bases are TGTGCCACCAGCAGAGATGGGACAGGGGTTTGGGAGACCCAGTACTTC. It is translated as CATSRDGTGVWETQYF.

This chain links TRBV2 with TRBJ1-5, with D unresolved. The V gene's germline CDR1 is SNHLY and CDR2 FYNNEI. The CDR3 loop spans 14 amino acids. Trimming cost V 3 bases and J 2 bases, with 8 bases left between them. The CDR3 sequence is CASSDFWGNQPQHF. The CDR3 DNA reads TGTGCCAGCAGTGATTTTTGGGGCAATCAGCCCCAGCATTTT.

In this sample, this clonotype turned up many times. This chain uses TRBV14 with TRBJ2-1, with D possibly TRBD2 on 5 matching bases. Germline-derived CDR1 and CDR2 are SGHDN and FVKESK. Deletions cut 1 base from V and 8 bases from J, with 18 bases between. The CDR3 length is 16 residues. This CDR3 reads CASSQGASYLLDEQFF. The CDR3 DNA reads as TGTGCCAGCAGCCAAGGAGCTAGCTACCTTTTGGATGAGCAGTTCTTC.

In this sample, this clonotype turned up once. Here the CDR3 reads CSASRASQETQYF. The CDR3 DNA reads as TGCAGTGCTAGTCGGGCTAGCCAAGAGACCCAGTACTTC. The chain recombines TRBV20-1 with TRBJ2-5; no reliable D call. V was pared by 3 bases and J by 1 base, with 9 bases between. The CDR3 has 13 amino acids. CDR1 and CDR2 (germline): DFQATT, SNEGSKA (reference sequence).

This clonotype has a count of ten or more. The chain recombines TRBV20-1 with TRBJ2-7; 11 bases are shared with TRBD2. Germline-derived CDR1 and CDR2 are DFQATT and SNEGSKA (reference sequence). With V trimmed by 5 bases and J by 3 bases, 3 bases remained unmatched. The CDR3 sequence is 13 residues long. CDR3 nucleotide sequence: TGCAGTGCTGCGCTAGCGGGAGGCTACGAGCAGTACTTC. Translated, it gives CSAALAGGYEQYF.

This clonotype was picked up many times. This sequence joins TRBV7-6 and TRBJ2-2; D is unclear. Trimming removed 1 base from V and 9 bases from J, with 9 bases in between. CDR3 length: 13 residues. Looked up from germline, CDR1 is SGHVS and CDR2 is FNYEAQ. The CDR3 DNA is TGTGCCAGCAGCTTAGAGGTCTCCAGGGAGCTGTTTTTT. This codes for CASSLEVSRELFF.

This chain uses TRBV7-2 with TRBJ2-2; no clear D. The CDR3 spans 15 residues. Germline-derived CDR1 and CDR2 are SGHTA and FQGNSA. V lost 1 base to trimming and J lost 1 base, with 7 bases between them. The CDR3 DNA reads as TGTGCCAGCAGCTTAGGAGGTCTGAACACCGGGGAGCTGTTTTTT. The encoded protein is CASSLGGLNTGELFF.

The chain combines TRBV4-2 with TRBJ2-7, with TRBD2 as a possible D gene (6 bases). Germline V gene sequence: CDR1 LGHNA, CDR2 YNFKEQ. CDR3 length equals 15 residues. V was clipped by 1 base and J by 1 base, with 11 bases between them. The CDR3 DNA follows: TGTGCCAGCAGCCAAGTCGGGAGTGCATCCTACGAGCAGTACTTC. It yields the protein CASSQVGSASYEQYF.

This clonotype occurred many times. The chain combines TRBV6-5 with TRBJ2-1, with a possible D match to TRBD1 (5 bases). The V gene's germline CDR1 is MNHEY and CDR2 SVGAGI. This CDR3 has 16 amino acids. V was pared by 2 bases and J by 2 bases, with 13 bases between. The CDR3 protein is CASSYLGHDTYNEQFF. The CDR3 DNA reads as TGTGCCAGCAGTTACCTGGGGCACGATACCTACAATGAGCAGTTCTTC.

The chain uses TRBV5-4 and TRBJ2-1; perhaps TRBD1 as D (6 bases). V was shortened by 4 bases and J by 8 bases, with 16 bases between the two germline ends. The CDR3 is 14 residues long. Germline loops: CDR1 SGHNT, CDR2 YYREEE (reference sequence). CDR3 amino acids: CASSPMDRTDEQFF. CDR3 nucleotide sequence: TGTGCCAGCAGCCCAATGGACAGAACGGATGAGCAGTTCTTC.

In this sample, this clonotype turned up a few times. CDR3: CSVVGESGELFF. CDR3 nucleotides: TGCAGCGTGGTGGGGGAAAGCGGGGAGCTGTTTTTT. The J gene is TRBJ2-2, the V gene TRBV29-1; D assignment may be TRBD1 or TRBD2 (5 bases each). With 6 bases removed from V and 7 bases from J, the gap between germline ends came to 12 bases. Germline CDR1 and CDR2: SQVTM and ANQGSEA. CDR3 length: 12 amino acids.

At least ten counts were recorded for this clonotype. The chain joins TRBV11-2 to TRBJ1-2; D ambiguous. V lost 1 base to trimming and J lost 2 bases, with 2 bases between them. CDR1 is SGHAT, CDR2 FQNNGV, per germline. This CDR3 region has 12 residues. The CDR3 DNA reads TGTGCCAGCAGCTTAGCCAACTATGGCTACACCTTC. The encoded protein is CASSLANYGYTF.

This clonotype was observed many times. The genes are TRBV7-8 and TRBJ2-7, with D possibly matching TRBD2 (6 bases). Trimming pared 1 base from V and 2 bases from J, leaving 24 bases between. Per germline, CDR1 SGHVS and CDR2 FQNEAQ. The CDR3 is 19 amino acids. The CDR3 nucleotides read TGTGCCAGCAGCTTAGAGGTGACTAGGACCAATTTGGATACCTACGAGCAGTACTTC. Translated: CASSLEVTRTNLDTYEQYF.

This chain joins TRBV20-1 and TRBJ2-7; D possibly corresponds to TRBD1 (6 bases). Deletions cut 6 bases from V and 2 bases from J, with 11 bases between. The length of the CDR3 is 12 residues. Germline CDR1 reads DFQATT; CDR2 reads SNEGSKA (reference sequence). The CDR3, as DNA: TGCAGTGCCCTTGGACAGACCTACGAGCAGTACTTC. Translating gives CSALGQTYEQYF.

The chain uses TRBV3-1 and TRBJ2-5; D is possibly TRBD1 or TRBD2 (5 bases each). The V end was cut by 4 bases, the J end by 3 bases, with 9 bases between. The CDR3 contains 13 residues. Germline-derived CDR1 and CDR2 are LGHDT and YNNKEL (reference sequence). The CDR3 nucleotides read TGTGCCAGCAGCCCCGGGGCAGAAGAGACCCAGTACTTC. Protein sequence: CASSPGAEETQYF.